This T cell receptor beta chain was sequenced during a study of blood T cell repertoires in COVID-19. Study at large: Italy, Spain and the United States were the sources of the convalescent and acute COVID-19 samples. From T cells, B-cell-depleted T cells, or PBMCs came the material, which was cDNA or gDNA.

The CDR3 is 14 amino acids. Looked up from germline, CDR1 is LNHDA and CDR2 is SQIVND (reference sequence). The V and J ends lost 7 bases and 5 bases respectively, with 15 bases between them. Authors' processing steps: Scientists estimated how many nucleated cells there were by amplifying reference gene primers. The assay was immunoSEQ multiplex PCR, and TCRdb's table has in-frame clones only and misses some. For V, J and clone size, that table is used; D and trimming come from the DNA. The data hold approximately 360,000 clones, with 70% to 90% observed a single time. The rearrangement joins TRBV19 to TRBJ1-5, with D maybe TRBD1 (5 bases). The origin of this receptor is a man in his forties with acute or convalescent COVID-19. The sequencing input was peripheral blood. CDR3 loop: CASTARVGDQPQHF. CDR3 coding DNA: TGTGCCAGTACCGCCAGGGTAGGCGATCAGCCCCAGCATTTT.